This T cell receptor beta chain stems from a study of CD8 T cells in Susac syndrome. Study as a whole: Active disease was present in roughly six of the sequenced Susac syndrome patients, whereas roughly eight of them were in remission. Findings and limits, study-wide: Maximal CD8+ clonal expansion in Susac was observed within TEMRA cells and among active patients.

With regard to this clonotype: Its antigen is unknown.

The authors carried out high-throughput sequencing of TCR beta. They applied it to CD8+ and CD4+ T cells obtained from blood. When the RNA was reverse transcribed, random hexamers were used with an input of about 0.45 to 1 ug. The amplification used immunoSEQ multiplex PCR on TCR beta CDR3; it spanned 54 Vbeta and 13 Jbeta. TCRdb redid the calling of the immunoSEQ multiplex PCR reads with MiXCR, one entry per CDR3 protein. The sample has some 140,000 distinct CDR3 sequences, 95% seen once; the top ten hold over 0.15%. The V end was cut by 5 bases, the J end by 6 bases, with 14 bases between. The CDR3 is made up of 14 amino acids.

The clonotype originates from a human donor with Susac syndrome. The source material was CD8+ T cells from PBMCs. The genes are TRBV12-3 or TRBV12-4 and TRBJ2-1; D is uncertain. The CDR3 is CASSSPQIGNEQFF. CDR3 coding DNA: TGTGCCAGCAGTAGCCCCCAGATCGGCAATGAGCAGTTCTTC.